The clone carrying this T cell receptor beta chain came up a few times. No antigen is known for it. This record comes from a study of T cell repertoires in cytomegalovirus infection. About the research overall: CMV infection and matching HLA type were both indicated by public TCR beta signatures. Study-wide points: The ex vivo response was dominated by HLA-C-restricted CMV-specific TCR beta clonotypes. Summed frequency of shared TCR beta families picked out CMV carriers who also had the relevant HLA.

This CDR3 comprises 14 residues. The germline V gene has CDR1 MNHNS and CDR2 SASEGT. V was shortened by 4 bases and J by 5 bases, with 14 bases between the two germline ends. A single record per CDR3 protein comes from TCRdb applying MiXCR to the reads. Of around 490,000 distinct CDR3 sequences in the sample, around a quarter were seen once. Specimen: PBMCs. This TCR was recovered from a human donor in good health (CMV status not recorded). Some clones in this sample may be carry-over from other donors' samples. This chain joins TRBV6-1 and TRBJ1-1; D gene uncertain. CDR3 residues: CASSVSGKGTEAFF. The CDR3 DNA is TGTGCCAGCAGTGTTTCGGGGAAAGGGACTGAAGCTTTCTTT.